Given below is one T cell receptor (beta chain) in context. The sample comes from a study of blood T cell repertoires in COVID-19. Study in general: Sources were T cells, B-cell-depleted T cells, or PBMCs; the material itself was cDNA or gDNA.

V trimming: 0 bases; J trimming: 8 bases; junction bases outside the gene matches: 13. The CDR3 contains 18 residues. Looked up from germline, CDR1 is LNHNV and CDR2 is YYDKDF (reference sequence). The method was immunoSEQ multiplex PCR; TCRdb's version includes in-frame clones alone and lacks a portion of them. The sample lists 130,000 to 150,000 clones, 80% occurring once. This chain joins TRBV15 and TRBJ2-4; 10 bases align to TRBD2. The origin of this receptor is a man aged 65 to 79 who had recovered from COVID-19. Sequencing used peripheral blood. The CDR3 DNA reads TGTGCCACCAGCAGAGATGTTTGGCAGGGGACTAGCGCTGACATTCAGTACTTC. Amino acids: CATSRDVWQGTSADIQYF.